This T cell receptor beta chain stems from a study of blood T cell repertoires in COVID-19. Clones were sequenced by immunoSEQ multiplex PCR, and TCRdb holds only the in-frame ones, with some missing. The table has 170,000 or so clones, 80% to 85% seen once. This clone was observed a handful of times. This specimen includes other DNA sequences encoding the same CDR3. In germline, CDR1 is SGHAT, CDR2 FQNNGV. The CDR3 has 13 residues. V was shortened by 3 bases and J by 1 base, with 6 bases between the two germline ends. Sequencing input: peripheral blood. The chain carries TRBV11-2 and TRBJ1-1, with TRBD1 as a possible D gene (6 bases). The clonotype comes from a woman aged 55-70 years with acute or convalescent COVID-19. DNA for the CDR3: TGTGCCAGCAGCTTGGGACAGAACACTGAAGCTTTCTTT. Protein: CASSLGQNTEAFF.